The clone carrying this TCR beta chain occurred a few times. This record belongs to a study of T cells of healthy individuals. Deletions cut 6 bases from V and 6 bases from J, with 10 bases between. The CDR3 contains 12 residues. TCRdb used MiXCR to reprocess the 5' RACE reads, holding one entry per CDR3 protein. Of 75,000 to 95,000 distinct CDR3 sequences in the sample, about 5.5% are singletons; the top ten hold 7.5%. This receptor was obtained from a female donor in good health. This chain joins TRBV12-3 or TRBV12-4 and TRBJ2-3, with a weak D call TRBD1 (5 bases). The CDR3 DNA reads TGTGCCAGCAGCACCTCAGGGGATACGCAGTATTTT. This encodes CASSTSGDTQYF.